This T cell receptor beta chain was retrieved from a study of OX40 agonist ivuxolimab in advanced cancers. Study overall: Intravenous ivuxolimab was administered to patients every 2 weeks at 0.01 to 10 mg/kg. The group had a mean age of around 64 years, ranged from roughly 20 to 79, and was 82.7% male.

The CDR3 contains 14 residues. Germline V gives CDR1 MDHEN, CDR2 SYDVKM. With 6 bases clipped from V and 5 bases from J, the junction kept 3 bases outside the gene matches. This clone has only a few counts. Antigen unknown. Findings and limits, study-wide: Both blood CD4+ and CD8+ T cells showed clonal growth by week 6 at 0.1 to 3.0 mg/kg.

Sequencing used immunoSEQ multiplex PCR; TCRdb keeps in-frame clones, though not all of them. The table has roughly 80,000 clones, 80% to 90% seen once; the top ten hold 5.5% to 8%. The sequencing used CD4+ or CD8+ T cells sorted from blood, collected in a trial of the OX40 agonist ivuxolimab. The chain has TRBV28 and TRBJ2-2; 10 bases line up with TRBD1. This receptor was obtained from an adult with an advanced solid tumor such as melanoma, head and neck, liver or kidney cancer. CDR3 sequence reads: CASSSDRGTGELFF. CDR3 bases: TGTGCCAGCAGCTCGGACAGGGGGACCGGGGAGCTGTTTTTT.